These 20 T cell receptor beta chains were sequenced from one sample in a study of blood T cell repertoires in COVID-19. The protocol was immunoSEQ multiplex PCR, while the TCRdb copy is restricted to in-frame clones and leaves out a portion. The table records tens of thousands of clones, approximately 80% of them present only once. Input material: peripheral blood. Receptor source: an elderly man with active or convalescent COVID-19.

The chain couples TRBV12-3 or TRBV12-4 to TRBJ1-1, with 8 nucleotides matching TRBD1. V was clipped by 5 bases and J by 4 bases; unmatched bases: 3. The CDR3 spans 13 residues. The CDR3 reads CASSPRGLTEAFF. The DNA of the CDR3 is TGTGCCAGCAGTCCCAGGGGGCTCACTGAAGCTTTCTTT.

This rearrangement joins TRBV5-1 to TRBJ1-6; maybe TRBD1 (5 bases). The CDR3 runs 13 residues. V was shortened by 7 bases and J by 7 bases, with 12 bases between the two germline ends. CDR1 and CDR2 from the germline V gene are SGHRS and YFSETQ. The chain's CDR3 is CASSRQGNSPLHF. The CDR3 nucleotides are TGCGCCAGCTCGCGGCAGGGCAATTCACCCCTCCACTTT.

The V and J genes are TRBV5-1 and TRBJ2-1, with D possibly matching TRBD2 (6 bases). The CDR3 is 15 amino acids. Germline values: CDR1 SGHRS, CDR2 YFSETQ. V was pared by 0 bases and J by 4 bases, with 11 bases between. CDR3 DNA: TGCGCCAGCAGCTTGGGGCTTGGGGGGTACAATGAGCAGTTCTTC. It specifies CASSLGLGGYNEQFF.

V is TRBV19 and J is TRBJ1-2, with 8 bases identical to TRBD1. The CDR3 sequence is 13 residues long. The V gene end was trimmed by 6 bases and the J gene end by 4 bases; junction bases not matched to a gene: 4. Germline CDR1 and CDR2: LNHDA and SQIVND (reference sequence). The CDR3 here is CASRDRGPYGYTF. The DNA for the CDR3 is TGTGCCAGTAGAGACAGGGGTCCCTATGGCTACACCTTC.

The chain couples TRBV11-3 to TRBJ2-3; 11 bases align to TRBD2. V was clipped by 0 bases and J by 4 bases; unmatched bases: 9. The CDR3 spans 18 residues. From germline, CDR1 is SGHNT and CDR2 YENEEA. CDR3 sequence reads: CASSLEGTSGYYADTQYF. For the CDR3, the DNA is TGTGCCAGCAGCTTAGAAGGGACTAGCGGTTACTATGCAGATACGCAGTATTTT.

The chain couples TRBV27 to TRBJ2-7; no clear D gene. The CDR3 sequence is 11 residues long. The germline V and J ends were trimmed by 6 bases and 4 bases, with 7 bases remaining between them. In germline, CDR1 is MNHEY, CDR2 SMNVEV (reference sequence). The chain's CDR3 is CASSTGYEQYF. The CDR3, as DNA: TGTGCCAGCAGCACGGGTTACGAGCAGTACTTC.

The V and J genes are TRBV12-5 and TRBJ2-7; 14 bases agree with TRBD2. Trimming cost V 1 base and J 5 bases; bases outside gene matches: 10. Germline lookup yields CDR1 LGHNT and CDR2 FRNRAP. The CDR3 is 18 residues long. As DNA, the CDR3 is TGTGCTAGTGGTTTGGCCGGGACTAGCGGGAGAGCAACGCACGAGCAGTACTTC. Residues: CASGLAGTSGRATHEQYF.

The chain employs TRBV9 and TRBJ2-5, with TRBD1 matching 12 bases. J gave up 5 bases and V 4 bases, and 6 bases lay outside the gene matches. CDR3 length: 15 amino acids. The germline V gene has CDR1 SGDLS and CDR2 YYNGEE. Here the CDR3 DNA reads TGTGCCAGCAGCCCAGGGACAGGGGGCTGGGAGACCCAGTACTTC. Its translation: CASSPGTGGWETQYF.

The V gene is TRBV5-1, the J gene TRBJ1-4; maybe TRBD1 (6 bases). Germline-derived CDR1 and CDR2 are SGHRS and YFSETQ. The CDR3 is 16 residues long. The germline V and J ends were trimmed by 4 bases and 0 bases, with 13 bases remaining between them. CDR3 coding DNA: TGCGCCAGCAGCCGACGGGACATCGCAACTAATGAAAAACTGTTTTTT. Translated, it gives CASSRRDIATNEKLFF.

The count of this clone is one. The chain links TRBV12-5 to TRBJ1-5; possibly TRBD1 for D (6 bases). Germline CDR1 and CDR2: LGHNT and FRNRAP. The CDR3 is 14 residues long. The germline V and J ends were trimmed by 3 bases and 6 bases, with 12 bases remaining between them. The CDR3 nucleotides are TGTGCTAGTGGTTTACAGGGATACGGTCAGCCCCAGCATTTT. It translates to CASGLQGYGQPQHF.

The V gene is TRBV6-5, the J gene TRBJ2-5; D might be TRBD2 (6 bases). Trimming took 5 bases from V and 1 from J, leaving 8 bases between them. Germline CDR1 is MNHEY and CDR2 is SVGAGI. This CDR3 comprises 13 residues. CDR3 residues: CASSTGGQETQYF. In DNA, the CDR3 is TGTGCCAGCAGTACCGGGGGCCAAGAGACCCAGTACTTC.

This chain uses TRBV30 with TRBJ1-5; D is ambiguous. Germline V gene lookup returns CDR1 GTSNPN and CDR2 SVGIG (reference sequence). CDR3 size: 13 residues. The V end was cut by 3 bases, the J end by 2 bases, with 8 bases between. Written as DNA, the CDR3 is TGTGCCTGGAGGGCCCAGGGCAATCAGCCCCAGCATTTT. This codes for CAWRAQGNQPQHF.

The rearrangement uses TRBV21-1 and TRBJ1-3; the tabulated D call, TRBD1, remains unverified against the DNA. TRBV21-1 is a pseudogene segment. The CDR3 length is 17 residues. The CDR3 spells CASSKEQGGITGNTIYF. CDR3 in DNA: TGTGCCAGCAGCAAGGAACAGGGGGGTATTACTGGAAACACCATATATTTT.

The rearrangement uses TRBV7-2 and TRBJ2-3; 8 bases are shared with TRBD2. The CDR3 runs to 15 residues. The junction had 7 bases not matched to a gene; V was cut back by 7 bases and J by 1 base. Germline V gene lookup returns CDR1 SGHTA and CDR2 FQGNSA. CDR3: CASTPTGGGTDTQYF. CDR3 coding DNA: TGTGCCAGCACCCCGACCGGGGGGGGCACAGATACGCAGTATTTT.

The genes are TRBV29-1 and TRBJ2-5; perhaps TRBD2 as D (5 bases). In germline, CDR1 is SQVTM, CDR2 ANQGSEA. This CDR3 is 11 amino acids long. Trimming left V 3 bases short and J 4 bases short, with 6 bases between. The CDR3 bases are TGCAGCGTTGAGAGGGTAGAGACCCAGTACTTC. It is translated as CSVERVETQYF.

This clone was observed once. The chain has TRBV5-1 and TRBJ2-5; TRBD2 aligns across 7 bases. This CDR3 is 15 amino acids long. Germline CDR1 SGHRS, CDR2 YFSETQ. V was pared by 5 bases and J by 2 bases, with 9 bases of the junction left unmatched. CDR3 residues: CASSLSAGLQETQYF. CDR3 bases: TGCGCCAGCAGTTTGTCAGCGGGGCTACAAGAGACCCAGTACTTC.

This sequence joins TRBV4-1 and TRBJ1-5, with no clear D. Germline V gives CDR1 MGHRA, CDR2 YSYEKL. CDR3 size: 16 residues. The V gene lost 2 bases and the J gene lost 4 bases, with 15 bases spanning the gap. The CDR3 region has the DNA TGCGCCAGCAGCCAAACGCGGGTTGTGGGAAATCAGCCCCAGCATTTT. Translation: CASSQTRVVGNQPQHF.

The genes are TRBV5-4 and TRBJ1-2; TRBD1 matches at 7 bases. In germline, CDR1 is SGHNT, CDR2 YYREEE (reference sequence). This CDR3 has 13 amino acids. V shed 4 bases, J shed 3 bases, and the junction held 3 bases outside the gene matches. Here the CDR3 reads CASSNDRDYGYTF. DNA for the CDR3: TGTGCCAGCAGCAACGACAGGGACTATGGCTACACCTTC.

This chain uses TRBV6-2 or TRBV6-3 with TRBJ1-5, with TRBD1 identical over 7 bases. The CDR3 runs 18 residues. CDR1 is MNHEY, CDR2 SVGEGT, per germline. V lost 3 bases and J lost 6; bases outside the gene matches: 17. This chain's CDR3 is CASSYSGSGGGFGQPQHF. Here the CDR3 DNA reads TGTGCCAGCAGTTATAGCGGCTCTGGAGGGGGCTTTGGTCAGCCCCAGCATTTT.

V usage is TRBV3-1 (or the pseudogene TRBV3-2) and J usage is TRBJ1-3, with D possibly matching TRBD1 (5 bases). CDR3 length: 16 amino acids. Trimming stripped 2 bases from V and 0 bases from J, with 11 bases between. Germline loops: CDR1 LGHDT, CDR2 YNNKEL (reference sequence). The CDR3 is CASSQQTAYSGNTIYF. DNA for the CDR3: TGTGCCAGCAGCCAACAGACAGCTTACTCTGGAAACACCATATATTTT.